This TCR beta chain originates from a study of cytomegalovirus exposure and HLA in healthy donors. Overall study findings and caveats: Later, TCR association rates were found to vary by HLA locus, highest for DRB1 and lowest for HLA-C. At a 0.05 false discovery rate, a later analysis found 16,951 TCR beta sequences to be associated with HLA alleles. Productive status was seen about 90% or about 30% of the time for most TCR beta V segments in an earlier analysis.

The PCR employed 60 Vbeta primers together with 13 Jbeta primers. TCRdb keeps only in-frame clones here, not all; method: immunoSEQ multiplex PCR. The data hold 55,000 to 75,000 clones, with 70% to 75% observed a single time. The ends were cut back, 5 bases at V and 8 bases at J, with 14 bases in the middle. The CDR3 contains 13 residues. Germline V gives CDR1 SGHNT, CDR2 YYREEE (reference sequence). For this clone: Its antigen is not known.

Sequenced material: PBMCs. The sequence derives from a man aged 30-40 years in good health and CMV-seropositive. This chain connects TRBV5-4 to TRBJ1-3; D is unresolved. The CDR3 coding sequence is TGTGCCAGCAGTAGGGCCCTCGGGGACACCATATATTTT. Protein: CASSRALGDTIYF.